This TCR beta chain came from a study of blood T cell repertoires in COVID-19. Trimming removed 2 bases from V and 11 bases from J, with 10 bases in between. There are 12 residues in the CDR3. Germline assignment: CDR1 MDHEN and CDR2 SYDVKM. Original analysis: Reference gene primer amplification yielded estimated nucleated cell counts. TCRdb keeps only in-frame clones here, not all; method: immunoSEQ multiplex PCR. The V and J calls and clone size are taken from that table; D and trimming were inferred from the DNA. The sample includes 90,000 or so clones, about 71% of them seen just once. The source is a woman between 55 and 75 years old in a cohort sampled during active or convalescent COVID-19. The V gene is TRBV28, the J gene TRBJ1-5; unclear D gene. Sequencing was carried out using peripheral blood. The CDR3 DNA reads TGTGCCAGCAGTTTAAGGGAGTTGTCCCAGCATTTT. Translated, it gives CASSLRELSQHF.